A single sample is the source of the 21 T cell receptor beta chains below, sequenced in a study of cytomegalovirus exposure and HLA in healthy donors. PCR used 60 Vbeta primers and 13 Jbeta primers. Libraries were prepared by immunoSEQ multiplex PCR; TCRdb keeps only in-frame clonotypes and omits some of them. The sample consists of some 190,000 clones, roughly 80% of them appearing once. Sequenced: PBMCs. These receptors originate from a woman aged 25 to 39 in good health and CMV-seropositive.

The table lists this clone with a few counts. This chain connects TRBV7-3 to TRBJ2-1; TRBD2 matches 15 bases. The CDR3 loop spans 14 amino acids. Germline V lookup: CDR1 SGHTA, CDR2 FQGTGA. The V gene end was trimmed by 3 bases and the J gene end by 10 bases; junction bases not matched to a gene: 1. The CDR3 spells CASSLGLAGGEQFF. The CDR3, as DNA: TGTGCCAGCAGCTTGGGACTAGCGGGAGGCGAGCAGTTCTTC.

The rearrangement links TRBV9 to TRBJ2-7; possible D gene TRBD1, 6 bases. V gave up 4 bases and J gave up 3 bases, with 14 bases separating them. This CDR3 has 14 residues. The germline V gene encodes CDR1 SGDLS and CDR2 YYNGEE. The CDR3 loop is CASSPRTDSYEQYF. Written as DNA, the CDR3 is TGTGCCAGCAGCCCACGGACAGACAGCTACGAGCAGTACTTC.

The chain's CDR3 is CASRGERGETQYF. CDR3 coding DNA: TGTGCCAGCCGGGGGGAGCGGGGAGAGACCCAGTACTTC. The chain combines TRBV2 with TRBJ2-5; 7 bases align to TRBD2. Trimming took 8 bases from V and 4 from J; bases not matched to a gene: 7. The CDR3 runs to 13 residues. The germline CDR1 and CDR2 sequences are SNHLY and FYNNEI.

The rearrangement joins TRBV7-9 to TRBJ2-1; 8 bases line up with TRBD2. The CDR3 extends over 16 amino acids. Germline CDR1 and CDR2: SEHNR and FQNEAQ (reference sequence). Unmatched junction bases numbered 5, after V lost 0 bases and J lost 4 bases. CDR3 nucleotides: TGTGCCAGCAGCTTAGCCCTAGCGGGCCTTTACAATGAGCAGTTCTTC. As protein: CASSLALAGLYNEQFF.

The table lists this clone with a few counts. This chain joins TRBV18 and TRBJ1-5; no clear D. Germline V lookup: CDR1 KGHSH, CDR2 LQKENI. The CDR3 has 17 amino acids. V was shortened by 2 bases and J by 3 bases, with 17 bases between the two germline ends. In nucleotides, the CDR3 is TGTGCCAGCTCACCAACGATAACAATCCCCGACAATCAGCCCCAGCATTTT. Its translation is CASSPTITIPDNQPQHF.

J is TRBJ2-1 and V is TRBV6-5; 7 bases align to TRBD1. The ends lost 5 bases at V and 4 bases at J; junction bases unmatched: 2. CDR1 MNHEY and CDR2 SVGAGI come from the germline V gene. The CDR3 totals 13 residues. The chain's CDR3 is CASSGTEYNEQFF. The CDR3 region has the DNA TGTGCCAGCAGTGGGACAGAATACAATGAGCAGTTCTTC.

The chain combines TRBV5-1 with TRBJ2-1, with D possibly matching TRBD1 (6 bases). Trimming shortened V by 4 bases and J by 0 bases, and 11 bases separated the two germline ends. This CDR3 region has 15 residues. Per the germline V gene, CDR1 is SGHRS and CDR2 is YFSETQ. CDR3 amino acids: CASSRGQSSYNEQFF. CDR3 sequence (DNA): TGCGCCAGCAGCAGAGGACAGAGCTCCTACAATGAGCAGTTCTTC.

The rearrangement links TRBV29-1 to TRBJ1-1, with 7 bases matching TRBD1. The V gene's germline CDR1 is SQVTM and CDR2 ANQGSEA. The V segment lost 3 bases and the J segment 0 bases; nucleotides outside the gene matches: 1. The CDR3 loop spans 13 amino acids. The CDR3 is CSVEDRMNTEAFF. The CDR3 DNA reads TGCAGCGTTGAGGACAGGATGAACACTGAAGCTTTCTTT.

The J gene is TRBJ2-5, the V gene TRBV5-4; 9 nucleotides agree with TRBD2. This CDR3 has 15 residues. The germline V gene has CDR1 SGHNT and CDR2 YYREEE (reference sequence). Trimming removed 4 bases from V and 1 base from J; junction bases left unmatched: 5. The DNA of the CDR3 is TGTGCCAGCAGCGAACTGACTAGCGGCCAAGAGACCCAGTACTTC. It translates to CASSELTSGQETQYF.

The chain carries TRBV5-8 and TRBJ2-3; D ambiguous. CDR3 length: 13 residues. Germline V CDR1 and CDR2: SGHTS, YDEGEE. Trimming shortened V by 2 bases and J by 0 bases, and 4 bases separated the two germline ends. Here the CDR3 DNA reads TGTGCCAGCAGCTTTTCTAGCACAGATACGCAGTATTTT. Its protein product is CASSFSSTDTQYF.

Notes on this clone: This CDR3 fails to terminate in the conserved phenylalanine or tryptophan, so it likely reflects a read error. This sequence joins TRBV28 and TRBJ1-2; TRBD1 might be the D (6 bases). V was pared by 4 bases and J by 1 base, with 13 bases between. Germline CDR1 reads MDHEN; CDR2 reads SYDVKM. The length of the CDR3 is 15 residues. CDR3 nucleotide sequence: TGTGCCAGCAGTTCCTCAGGGGAGGGTAACTATGGCTACACCCTC. As protein: CASSSSGEGNYGYTL.

The rearrangement joins TRBV6-1 to TRBJ1-1; TRBD1 agrees at 9 bases. Germline CDR1 and CDR2: MNHNS and SASEGT. With 4 bases clipped from V and 4 bases from J, the junction kept 7 bases outside the gene matches. The CDR3 extends over 15 amino acids. The DNA for the CDR3 is TGTGCCAGCAGTGGCACAGGGGGCGGTGGCACTGAAGCTTTCTTT. Translation gives CASSGTGGGGTEAFF.

Remarks on this clone: The junction shows a germline mismatch at one end, possibly a read error. CDR3 loop: CSSSRLTGEAFF. For the CDR3, the DNA is TGTTCCAGCAGCCGTTTGACAGGAGAAGCTTTCTTT. The chain carries TRBV7-9 and TRBJ1-1, with a possible D match to TRBD1 (6 bases). Germline CDR1 is SEHNR and CDR2 is FQNEAQ (reference sequence). The CDR3 spans 12 residues. The full variable domain, in which reference TRBV7-9 and TRBJ1-1 provide the parts outside the CDR3, is DTGVSQNPRHKITKRGQNVTFRCDPISEHNRLYWYRQTLGQGPEFLTYFQNEAQLEKSRLLSDRFSAERPKGSFSTLEIQRTEQGDSAMYLCSSSRLTGEAFFGQGTRLTVV.

The chain carries TRBV7-2 and TRBJ1-1; 7 bases agree with TRBD1. The CDR3 is 16 amino acids. Trimming cost V 0 bases and J 1 base; bases outside gene matches: 5. Germline assignment: CDR1 SGHTA and CDR2 FQGNSA. In DNA form, the CDR3 reads TGTGCCAGCAGCTTAGCGCCGGGGACAGCGAACACTGAAGCTTTCTTT. It codes for CASSLAPGTANTEAFF.

A remark on this clone: This CDR3 is also generated by other DNA sequences in the sample. The gene calls are TRBV29-1 and TRBJ1-5; D unclear. V was trimmed by 1 base and J by 7 bases, leaving 11 bases between them. Per germline, CDR1 SQVTM and CDR2 ANQGSEA. The CDR3 loop spans 13 amino acids. CDR3 coding DNA: TGCAGCGTTGAAGCCCAAGAGGGCCAGCCCCAGCATTTT. Protein sequence: CSVEAQEGQPQHF.

V and J are TRBV28 and TRBJ1-1, with D unresolved. Trimming left V 4 bases short and J 0 bases short, with 9 bases between. Germline-derived CDR1 and CDR2 are MDHEN and SYDVKM. The CDR3 contains 14 residues. In nucleotides, the CDR3 is TGTGCCAGCAGTTCCCCTTGGCTGAACACTGAAGCTTTCTTT. Translation: CASSSPWLNTEAFF.

This clone was seen only once. The rearrangement links TRBV2 to TRBJ2-7, with 7 bases aligning to TRBD1. Trimming cost V 7 bases and J 4 bases; bases outside gene matches: 7. The germline V gene encodes CDR1 SNHLY and CDR2 FYNNEI. This CDR3 contains 13 residues. The CDR3 region is CASKSTGVYEQYF. The CDR3 DNA is TGTGCCAGCAAGTCCACAGGGGTATACGAGCAGTACTTC.

This rearrangement joins TRBV30 to TRBJ2-7; 7 nucleotides match TRBD2. Losses at the gene ends were 5 bases for V and 3 bases for J; bases not matched to a gene: 7. Germline loops: CDR1 GTSNPN, CDR2 SVGIG (reference sequence). The CDR3 loop spans 13 amino acids. This CDR3 is CAWGRGLGYEQYF. The CDR3 nucleotides are TGTGCCTGGGGGAGGGGACTGGGCTACGAGCAGTACTTC.

The gene calls are TRBV5-1 and TRBJ2-3; the match to TRBD2 covers 8 bases. Germline-derived CDR1 and CDR2 are SGHRS and YFSETQ. Trimming removed 6 bases from V and 2 bases from J; junction bases left unmatched: 8. The length of the CDR3 is 15 residues. The CDR3 loop is CASTTSGAFTDTQYF. The CDR3, as DNA: TGCGCCAGCACCACTAGCGGTGCCTTCACAGATACGCAGTATTTT.

The chain joins TRBV6-5 to TRBJ2-4; D not certain. Germline V gene data show CDR1 as MNHEY and CDR2 as SVGAGI. The CDR3 runs to 11 residues. Between the trimmed V and J ends, which lost 8 bases and 1 base, there was a span of 3 bases. CDR3 residues: CASQAKNIQYF. CDR3 sequence (DNA): TGTGCCAGCCAGGCCAAAAACATTCAGTACTTC.

The chain joins TRBV7-6 to TRBJ1-6; 7 positions match TRBD1. Germline CDR1 is SGHVS and CDR2 is FNYEAQ. The CDR3 length is 15 residues. The V and J ends lost 5 bases and 3 bases, in that order; junction bases with no gene match: 4. The CDR3 here is CASSLGQSYNSPLHF. The CDR3 DNA reads TGTGCCAGCAGCCTGGGACAGAGCTATAATTCACCCCTCCACTTT. The full variable domain, completed using reference TRBV7-6 and TRBJ1-6, is GAGVSQSPRYKVTKRGQDVALRCDPISGHVSLYWYRQALGQGPEFLTYFNYEAQQDKSGLPNDRFSAERPEGSISTLTIQRTEQRDSAMYRCASSLGQSYNSPLHFGNGTRLTVT.